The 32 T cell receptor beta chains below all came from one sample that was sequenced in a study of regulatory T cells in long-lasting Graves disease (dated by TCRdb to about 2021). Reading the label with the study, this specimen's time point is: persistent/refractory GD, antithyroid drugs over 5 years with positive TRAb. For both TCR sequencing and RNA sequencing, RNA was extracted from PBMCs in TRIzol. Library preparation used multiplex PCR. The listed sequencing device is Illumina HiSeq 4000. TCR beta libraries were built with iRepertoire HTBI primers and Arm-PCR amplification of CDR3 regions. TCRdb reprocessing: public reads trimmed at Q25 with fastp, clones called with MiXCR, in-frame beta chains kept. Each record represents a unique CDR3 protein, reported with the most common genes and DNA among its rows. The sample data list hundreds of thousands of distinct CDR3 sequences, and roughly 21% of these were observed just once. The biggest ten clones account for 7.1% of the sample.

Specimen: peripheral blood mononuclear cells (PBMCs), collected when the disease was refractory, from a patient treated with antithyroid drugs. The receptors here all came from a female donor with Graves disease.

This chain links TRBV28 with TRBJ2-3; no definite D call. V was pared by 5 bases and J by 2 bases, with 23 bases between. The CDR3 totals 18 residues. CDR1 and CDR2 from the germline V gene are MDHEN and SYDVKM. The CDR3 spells CASSLYPRPTLTTDTQYF. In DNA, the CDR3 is TGTGCCAGCAGTCTCTACCCCCGTCCCACCCTCACCACAGATACGCAGTATTTT.

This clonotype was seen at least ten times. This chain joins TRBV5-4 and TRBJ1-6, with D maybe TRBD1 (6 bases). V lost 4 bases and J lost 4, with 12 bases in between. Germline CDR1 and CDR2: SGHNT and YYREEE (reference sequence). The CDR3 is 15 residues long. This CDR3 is CASSKTGQYNSPLHF. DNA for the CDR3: TGTGCCAGCAGCAAAACCGGACAGTATAATTCACCCCTCCACTTT.

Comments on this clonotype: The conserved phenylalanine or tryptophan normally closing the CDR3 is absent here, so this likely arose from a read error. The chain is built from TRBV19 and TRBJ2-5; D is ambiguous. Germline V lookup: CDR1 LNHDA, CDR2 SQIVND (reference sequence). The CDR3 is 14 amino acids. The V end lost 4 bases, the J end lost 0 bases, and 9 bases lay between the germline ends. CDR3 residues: CASSKGSYQETQYS. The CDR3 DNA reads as TGTGCCAGTAGTAAGGGCAGCTACCAAGAGACCCAGTACTCC.

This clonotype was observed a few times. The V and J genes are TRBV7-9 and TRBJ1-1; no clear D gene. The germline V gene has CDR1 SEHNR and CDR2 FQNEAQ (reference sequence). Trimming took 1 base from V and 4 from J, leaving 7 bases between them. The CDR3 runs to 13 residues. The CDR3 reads CASSLERITEAFF. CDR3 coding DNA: TGTGCCAGCAGCTTAGAAAGAATCACTGAAGCTTTCTTT.

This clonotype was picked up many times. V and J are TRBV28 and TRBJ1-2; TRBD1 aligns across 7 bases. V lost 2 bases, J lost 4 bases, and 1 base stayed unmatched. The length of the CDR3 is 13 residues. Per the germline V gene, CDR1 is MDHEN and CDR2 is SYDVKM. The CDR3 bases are TGTGCCAGCAGTTTAGGGGACAGCTATGGCTACACCTTC. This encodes CASSLGDSYGYTF.

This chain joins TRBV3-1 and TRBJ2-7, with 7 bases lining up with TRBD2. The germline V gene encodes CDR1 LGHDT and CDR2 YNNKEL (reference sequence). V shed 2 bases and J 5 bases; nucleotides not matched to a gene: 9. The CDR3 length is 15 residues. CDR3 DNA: TGTGCCAGCAGCCAACCCCCGGGACTACTCCACGAGCAGTACTTC. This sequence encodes CASSQPPGLLHEQYF.

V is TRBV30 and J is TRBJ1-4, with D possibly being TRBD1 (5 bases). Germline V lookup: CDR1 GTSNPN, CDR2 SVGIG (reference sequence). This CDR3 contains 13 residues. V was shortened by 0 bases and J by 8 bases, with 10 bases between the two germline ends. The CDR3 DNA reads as TGTGCCTGGAGTGTCGGGGCAGCCGAAAAACTGTTTTTT. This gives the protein CAWSVGAAEKLFF.

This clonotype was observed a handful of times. CDR3: CASSQEEQETQYF. CDR3 DNA: TGTGCCAGCAGCCAAGAGGAACAAGAGACCCAGTACTTC. This chain joins TRBV3-1 and TRBJ2-5; D call uncertain. V lost 0 bases and J lost 2, with 4 bases in between. The CDR3 has 13 amino acids. Germline lookup yields CDR1 LGHDT and CDR2 YNNKEL (reference sequence).

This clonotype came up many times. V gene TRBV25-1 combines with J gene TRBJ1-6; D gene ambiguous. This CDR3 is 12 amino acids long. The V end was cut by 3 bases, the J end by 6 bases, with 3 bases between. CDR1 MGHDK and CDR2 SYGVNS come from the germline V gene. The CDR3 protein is CASSEGNSPLHF. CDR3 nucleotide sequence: TGTGCCAGCAGTGAGGGTAATTCACCCCTCCACTTT.

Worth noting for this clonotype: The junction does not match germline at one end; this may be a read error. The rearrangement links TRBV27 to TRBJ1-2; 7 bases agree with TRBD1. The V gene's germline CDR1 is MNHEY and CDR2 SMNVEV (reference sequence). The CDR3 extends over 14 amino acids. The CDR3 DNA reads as TGTGTCAGCAGTTCTATGGACAGGAATTATGGCTACACCTTC. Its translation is CVSSSMDRNYGYTF.

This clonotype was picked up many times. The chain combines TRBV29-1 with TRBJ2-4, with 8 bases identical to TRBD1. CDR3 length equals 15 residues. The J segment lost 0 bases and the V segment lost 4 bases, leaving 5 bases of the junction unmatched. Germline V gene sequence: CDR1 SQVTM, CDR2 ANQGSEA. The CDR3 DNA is TGCAGCGTTGGAGGGACAGGCCTAGCCAAAAACATTCAGTACTTC. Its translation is CSVGGTGLAKNIQYF.

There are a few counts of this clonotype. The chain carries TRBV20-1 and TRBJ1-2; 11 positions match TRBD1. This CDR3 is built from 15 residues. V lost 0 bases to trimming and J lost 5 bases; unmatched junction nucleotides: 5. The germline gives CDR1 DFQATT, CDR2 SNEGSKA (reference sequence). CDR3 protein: CSARDLWDRGYGYTF. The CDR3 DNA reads TGCAGTGCTAGAGATTTGTGGGACAGGGGGTATGGCTACACCTTC.

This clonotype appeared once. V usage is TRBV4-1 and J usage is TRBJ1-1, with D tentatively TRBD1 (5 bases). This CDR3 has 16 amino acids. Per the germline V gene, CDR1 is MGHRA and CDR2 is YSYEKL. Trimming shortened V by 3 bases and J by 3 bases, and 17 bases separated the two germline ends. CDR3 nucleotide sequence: TGCGCCAGCAGCCAGAAGAAGTGGGGCCTGCACACTGAAGCTTTCTTT. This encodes CASSQKKWGLHTEAFF.

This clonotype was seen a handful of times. The CDR3 bases are TGTGCCAGCAGCTTAGACCCCCTGGAGACCCAGTACTTC. Its protein product is CASSLDPLETQYF. This chain joins TRBV7-9 and TRBJ2-5, with D unclear. Germline V gives CDR1 SEHNR, CDR2 FQNEAQ (reference sequence). The CDR3 has 13 amino acids. V lost 1 base and J lost 5, with 8 bases in between.

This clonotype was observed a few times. The chain's CDR3 is CASSFLLGGALSGTGELFF. The CDR3 DNA reads TGTGCCAGCAGCTTTCTACTAGGAGGAGCCCTTTCGGGCACCGGGGAGCTGTTTTTT. The chain uses TRBV7-9 and TRBJ2-2; TRBD2 might be the D (5 bases). This CDR3 contains 19 residues. Trimming took off 3 bases at V and 4 bases at J, with 24 bases between the two ends. Germline-derived CDR1 and CDR2 are SEHNR and FQNEAQ (reference sequence).

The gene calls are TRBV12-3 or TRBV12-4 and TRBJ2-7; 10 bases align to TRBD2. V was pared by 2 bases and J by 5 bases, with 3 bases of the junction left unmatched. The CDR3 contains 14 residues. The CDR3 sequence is CASSLNLAGDEQYF. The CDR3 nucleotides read TGTGCCAGCAGTTTAAATCTAGCGGGAGACGAGCAGTACTTC.

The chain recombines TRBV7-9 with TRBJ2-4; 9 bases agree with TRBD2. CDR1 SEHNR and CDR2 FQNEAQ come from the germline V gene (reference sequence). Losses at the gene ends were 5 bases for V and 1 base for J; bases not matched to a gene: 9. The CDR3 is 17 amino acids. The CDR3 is CASSTPAGGRAKNIQYF. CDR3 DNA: TGTGCCAGCAGCACACCAGCGGGAGGACGGGCCAAAAACATTCAGTACTTC.

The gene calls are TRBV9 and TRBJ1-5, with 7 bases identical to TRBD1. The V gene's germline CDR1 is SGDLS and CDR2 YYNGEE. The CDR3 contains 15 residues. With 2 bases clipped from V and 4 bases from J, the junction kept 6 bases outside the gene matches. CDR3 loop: CASSVTGTDNQPQHF. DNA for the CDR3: TGTGCCAGCAGCGTGACCGGGACAGATAATCAGCCCCAGCATTTT.

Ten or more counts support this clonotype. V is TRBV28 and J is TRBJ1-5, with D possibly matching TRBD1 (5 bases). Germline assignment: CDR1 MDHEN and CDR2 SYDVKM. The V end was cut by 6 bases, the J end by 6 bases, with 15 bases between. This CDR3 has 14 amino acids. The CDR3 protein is CASSTDSRTQPQHF. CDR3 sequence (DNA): TGTGCCAGCAGCACCGACAGCCGCACTCAGCCCCAGCATTTT.

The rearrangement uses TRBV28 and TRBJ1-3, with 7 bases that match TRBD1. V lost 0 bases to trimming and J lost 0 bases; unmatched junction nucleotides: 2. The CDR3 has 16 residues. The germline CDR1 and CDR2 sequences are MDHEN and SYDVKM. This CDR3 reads CASSLWGQTSGNTIYF. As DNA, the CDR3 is TGTGCCAGCAGTTTATGGGGACAGACCTCTGGAAACACCATATATTTT.

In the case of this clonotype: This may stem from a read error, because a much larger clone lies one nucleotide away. The CDR3 loop is CASNPWGRRPNYEQYF. CDR3 sequence (DNA): TGTGCCAGCAATCCCTGGGGCAGGAGGCCCAACTACGAGCAGTACTTC. The chain links TRBV28 to TRBJ2-7; D is tentatively TRBD1 or TRBD2 (5 bases each). CDR3 size: 16 residues. Trimming took off 7 bases at V and 3 bases at J, with 22 bases between the two ends. Per germline, CDR1 MDHEN and CDR2 SYDVKM.

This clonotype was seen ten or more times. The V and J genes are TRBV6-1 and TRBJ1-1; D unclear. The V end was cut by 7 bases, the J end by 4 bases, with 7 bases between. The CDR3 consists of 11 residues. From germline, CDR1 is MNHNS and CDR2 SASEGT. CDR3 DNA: TGTGCCAGCACCGCAGCCACTGAAGCTTTCTTT. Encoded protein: CASTAATEAFF.

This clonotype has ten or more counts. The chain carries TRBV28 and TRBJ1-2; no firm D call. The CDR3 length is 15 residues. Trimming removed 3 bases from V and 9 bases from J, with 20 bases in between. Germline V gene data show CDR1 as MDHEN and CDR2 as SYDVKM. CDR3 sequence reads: CASSFQQFRTPSYTF. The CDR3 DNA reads TGTGCCAGCAGTTTTCAGCAATTTCGGACCCCTAGCTACACCTTC.

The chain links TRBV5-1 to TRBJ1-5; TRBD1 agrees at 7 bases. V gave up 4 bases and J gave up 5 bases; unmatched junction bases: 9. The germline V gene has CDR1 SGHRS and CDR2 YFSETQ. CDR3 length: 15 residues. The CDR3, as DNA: TGCGCCAGCAGCATTACAGGGGAAGCCTATCAGCCCCAGCATTTT. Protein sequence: CASSITGEAYQPQHF.

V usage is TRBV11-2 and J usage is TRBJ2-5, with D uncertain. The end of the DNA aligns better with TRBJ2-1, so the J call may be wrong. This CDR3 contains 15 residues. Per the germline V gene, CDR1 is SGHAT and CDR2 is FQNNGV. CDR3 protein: CASSHRLETHNEQFF. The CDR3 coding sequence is TGTGCCAGCAGCCATCGACTCGAGACCCACAATGAGCAGTTCTTC.

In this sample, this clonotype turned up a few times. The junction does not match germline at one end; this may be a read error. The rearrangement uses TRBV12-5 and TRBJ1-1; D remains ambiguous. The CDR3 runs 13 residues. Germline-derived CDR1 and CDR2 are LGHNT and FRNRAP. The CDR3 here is CTSGLVTTSGAFF. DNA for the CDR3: TGTACTAGTGGTTTGGTAACCACTTCTGGAGCTTTCTTT.

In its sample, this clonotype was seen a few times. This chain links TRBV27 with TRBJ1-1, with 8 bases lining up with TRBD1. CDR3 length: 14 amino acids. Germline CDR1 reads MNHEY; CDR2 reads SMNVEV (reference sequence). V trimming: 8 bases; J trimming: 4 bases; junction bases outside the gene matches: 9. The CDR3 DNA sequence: TGTGCCAGCGGATTGGGACAGGCGGGCACTGAAGCTTTCTTT. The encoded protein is CASGLGQAGTEAFF.

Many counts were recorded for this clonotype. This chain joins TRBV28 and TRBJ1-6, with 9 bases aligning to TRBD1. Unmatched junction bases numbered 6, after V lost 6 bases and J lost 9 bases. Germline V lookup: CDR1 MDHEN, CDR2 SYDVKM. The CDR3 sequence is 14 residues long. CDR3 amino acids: CASRSGTGFSPLHF. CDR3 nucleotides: TGTGCCAGCAGATCCGGGACAGGGTTTTCACCCCTCCACTTT.

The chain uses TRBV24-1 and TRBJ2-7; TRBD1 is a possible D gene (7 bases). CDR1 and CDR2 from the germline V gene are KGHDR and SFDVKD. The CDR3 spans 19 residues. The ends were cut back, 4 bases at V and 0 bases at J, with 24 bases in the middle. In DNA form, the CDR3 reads TGTGCCACCAGTGACCTTGGACAGGAGGGGATTGCTGACTCCTACGAGCAGTACTTC. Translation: CATSDLGQEGIADSYEQYF.

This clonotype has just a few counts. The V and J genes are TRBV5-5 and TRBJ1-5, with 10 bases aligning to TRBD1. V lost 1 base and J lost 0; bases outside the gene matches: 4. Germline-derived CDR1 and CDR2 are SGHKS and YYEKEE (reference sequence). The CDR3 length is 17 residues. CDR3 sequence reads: CASSLKGTGDSNQPQHF. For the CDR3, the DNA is TGTGCCAGCAGCTTGAAGGGGACAGGGGATAGCAATCAGCCCCAGCATTTT.

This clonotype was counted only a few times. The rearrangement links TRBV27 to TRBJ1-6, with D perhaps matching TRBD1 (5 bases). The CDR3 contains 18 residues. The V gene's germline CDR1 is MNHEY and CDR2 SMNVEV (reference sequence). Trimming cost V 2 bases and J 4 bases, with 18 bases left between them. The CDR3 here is CASSLGDSSGPYNSPLHF. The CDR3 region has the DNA TGTGCCAGCAGTTTAGGGGACTCCTCTGGGCCTTATAATTCACCCCTCCACTTT.

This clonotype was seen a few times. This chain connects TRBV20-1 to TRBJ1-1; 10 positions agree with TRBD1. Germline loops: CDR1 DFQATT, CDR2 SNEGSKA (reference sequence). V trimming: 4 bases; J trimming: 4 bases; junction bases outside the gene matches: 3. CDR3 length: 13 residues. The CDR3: CSAKGQGSTEAFF. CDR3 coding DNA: TGCAGTGCTAAGGGACAGGGGAGCACTGAAGCTTTCTTT.